Reported below is one T cell receptor (beta chain). Its antigen is still unknown. Looked up from germline, CDR1 is MGHRA and CDR2 is YSYEKL. The CDR3 sequence is 13 residues long. Trimming at V came to 3 bases and at J to 12 bases, leaving 8 bases not matched to a gene. The data stem from a study of OX40 agonist ivuxolimab in advanced cancers. Overall study context: Ivuxolimab was delivered to patients intravenously every 2 weeks at doses spanning 0.01 to 10 mg/kg. Study-wide points: Clonal expansion was seen in CD4+ and CD8+ blood T cells by week 6 at 0.1 to 3.0 mg/kg. On average, CD8+ T cells had more expanded clones than CD4+.

Assay used: immunoSEQ multiplex PCR; TCRdb lists only in-frame clones, some missing. The sample lists about 78,000 clones; 92% were seen once. The rearrangement joins TRBV4-1 to TRBJ2-1; 7 nucleotides match TRBD2. The sequences come from CD4+ or CD8+ T cells sorted from blood, collected in a trial of the OX40 agonist ivuxolimab. The TCR originated in an adult with an advanced solid tumor such as melanoma, head and neck, liver or kidney cancer. CDR3 protein: CASSQVGGRVQFF. Here the CDR3 DNA reads TGCGCCAGCAGCCAGGTCGGGGGGAGGGTGCAGTTCTTC.